These 28 T cell receptor beta chains were sequenced from one sample in a study of blood T cell repertoires in COVID-19. Using immunoSEQ multiplex PCR, the repertoire was profiled, and TCRdb retains in-frame clones only, with some absent. The sample lists a few hundred thousand clones, roughly 84% occurring once. The sequencing sample was made of PBMCs or T cells enriched from blood (not recorded which). These receptors all stem from a man aged 45 to 65 who had recovered from COVID-19.

V usage is TRBV11-2 and J usage is TRBJ1-5; D may be TRBD1 (6 bases). Germline lookup yields CDR1 SGHAT and CDR2 FQNNGV. This CDR3 is 18 amino acids long. The germline V and J ends were trimmed by 5 bases and 0 bases, with 20 bases remaining between them. CDR3: CASSPPGDTIYSNQPQHF. DNA for the CDR3: TGTGCCAGCAGCCCACCCGGGGACACTATCTATAGCAATCAGCCCCAGCATTTT. Full variable domain (rest looked up from reference TRBV11-2 and TRBJ1-5): EAGVAQSPRYKIIEKRQSVAFWCNPISGHATLYWYQQILGQGPKLLIQFQNNGVVDDSQLPKDRFSAERLKGVDSTLKIQPAKLEDSAVYLCASSPPGDTIYSNQPQHFGDGTRLSIL.

The chain links TRBV5-6 to TRBJ1-1; tentatively, D is TRBD1 (5 bases). The CDR3 has 14 amino acids. The germline V and J ends were trimmed by 5 bases and 4 bases, with 15 bases remaining between them. CDR1 is SGHDT and CDR2 is YYEEEE in the germline V gene. The CDR3 sequence is CASSSAGSVTEAFF. In DNA, the CDR3 is TGTGCCAGCAGTTCGGCAGGGTCCGTCACTGAAGCTTTCTTT.

The genes are TRBV21-1 and TRBJ1-4; the table gives TRBD1 as D, unverified against the DNA. TRBV21-1 is recorded as a pseudogene. This CDR3 region has 15 residues. The CDR3 protein is CASSKGDRGLEKLFF. The DNA for the CDR3 is TGTGCCAGCAGCAAAGGTGACAGGGGGCTCGAAAAACTGTTTTTT.

This clone appeared a single time. V is TRBV6-1 and J is TRBJ2-4; D might be TRBD1 (5 bases). V gave up 3 bases and J gave up 6 bases, with 12 bases separating them. Germline V gives CDR1 MNHNS, CDR2 SASEGT. The CDR3 length is 14 residues. The CDR3 DNA reads as TGTGCCAGCAGTGAGGGAAGGGGTGGAAACATTCAGTACTTC. This codes for CASSEGRGGNIQYF.

J is TRBJ1-6 and V is TRBV5-1; D gene uncertain. CDR3 length equals 14 residues. Germline V gives CDR1 SGHRS, CDR2 YFSETQ. The V and J ends lost 1 base and 4 bases respectively, with 6 bases between them. The CDR3 DNA is TGCGCCAGCAGCTTGTCAGATTATAATTCACCCCTCCACTTT. Translating it yields CASSLSDYNSPLHF.

The V call is TRBV2, the J call TRBJ1-5; 11 nucleotides line up with TRBD1. V dropped 6 bases and J dropped 5; count of bases not matched to a gene: 6. Germline loops: CDR1 SNHLY, CDR2 FYNNEI. The CDR3 is 15 amino acids. CDR3 nucleotides: TGTGCCAGCAGGGTAGGACAGGGGGCATATCAGCCCCAGCATTTT. Encoded protein: CASRVGQGAYQPQHF.

This CDR3 reads CATMSSGNTIYF. For the CDR3, the DNA is TGTGCCACCATGAGCTCTGGAAACACCATATATTTT. V and J are TRBV3-1 (or the pseudogene TRBV3-2) and TRBJ1-3; D unresolved. The CDR3 is made up of 12 amino acids. Trimming left V 10 bases short and J 0 bases short, with 7 bases between. Germline V CDR1 and CDR2: LGHDT, YNNKEL (reference sequence).

The J gene is TRBJ2-1, the V gene TRBV11-2; the match to TRBD2 covers 9 bases. Germline values: CDR1 SGHAT, CDR2 FQNNGV. J lost 7 bases, V lost 5 bases, and 9 bases had no gene match. The length of the CDR3 is 15 residues. CDR3 amino acids: CASSPAGGRQNEQFF. The CDR3, as DNA: TGTGCCAGCAGCCCCGCGGGAGGGAGGCAGAATGAGCAGTTCTTC.

This clone is a singleton in its sample. V gene TRBV10-3 combines with J gene TRBJ1-2; TRBD1 matches 8 bases. J was trimmed by 4 bases and V by 9 bases; bases with no gene match: 7. Germline V lookup: CDR1 ENHRY, CDR2 SYGVKD. This CDR3 has 13 residues. CDR3 protein: CAIWTGSGYGYTF. CDR3 DNA sequence: TGTGCCATTTGGACAGGGAGCGGCTATGGCTACACCTTC.

In DNA form, the CDR3 reads TGCAGTGCTAGTCCTAGCGGGGGGGGCTCCTACAATGAGCAGTTCTTC. Encoded protein: CSASPSGGGSYNEQFF. V is TRBV20-1 and J is TRBJ2-1; TRBD2 matches 12 bases. V trimming: 3 bases; J trimming: 0 bases; junction bases outside the gene matches: 3. Germline V gene sequence: CDR1 DFQATT, CDR2 SNEGSKA (reference sequence). The CDR3 totals 16 residues.

The chain joins TRBV4-1 to TRBJ2-7; 9 bases are shared with TRBD2. Trimming took 0 bases from V and 6 from J; bases not matched to a gene: 6. The V gene's germline CDR1 is MGHRA and CDR2 YSYEKL. This CDR3 is built from 15 residues. The CDR3 region is CASSQELGLAIEQYF. The CDR3 region has the DNA TGCGCCAGCAGCCAAGAGTTAGGACTAGCGATCGAGCAGTACTTC.

CDR3 DNA: TGCGCCAGCAGCAGTGGACAGGGGGCGGGTGAAAAACTGTTTTTT. Protein product: CASSSGQGAGEKLFF. The chain carries TRBV5-1 and TRBJ1-4; 11 bases align to TRBD1. Germline lookup yields CDR1 SGHRS and CDR2 YFSETQ. The CDR3 is 15 residues long. Unmatched junction bases numbered 6, after V lost 4 bases and J lost 7 bases.

The CDR3 DNA sequence: TGTGCCAGCAGTTACACAGGACAGACCTACGAGCAGTACTTC. Its protein product is CASSYTGQTYEQYF. This chain joins TRBV6-2 or TRBV6-3 and TRBJ2-7, with D possibly being TRBD1 (6 bases). In germline, CDR1 is MNHEY, CDR2 SVGEGT. This CDR3 comprises 14 residues. Trimming took 2 bases from V and 2 from J, leaving 10 bases between them.

This clone turned up a few times. The gene calls are TRBV28 and TRBJ1-5; a possible D gene is TRBD1 (6 bases). This CDR3 has 15 residues. Germline V gene data show CDR1 as MDHEN and CDR2 as SYDVKM. V was cut by 7 bases and J by 2 bases, with 15 bases left in between. The CDR3 nucleotides are TGTGCCAGCATCCTCAGGGGTTTTGGCAATCAGCCCCAGCATTTT. Protein sequence: CASILRGFGNQPQHF.

V and J are TRBV5-1 and TRBJ1-1; TRBD1 matches 9 bases. Germline CDR1 reads SGHRS; CDR2 reads YFSETQ. The ends lost 4 bases at V and 1 base at J; junction bases unmatched: 8. The CDR3 is 16 residues long. CDR3 protein: CASSQGTGWENTEAFF. CDR3 nucleotides: TGCGCCAGCAGCCAAGGGACAGGGTGGGAGAACACTGAAGCTTTCTTT. Full variable domain (rest looked up from reference TRBV5-1 and TRBJ1-1): KAGVTQTPRYLIKTRGQQVTLSCSPISGHRSVSWYQQTPGQGLQFLFEYFSETQRNKGNFPGRFSGRQFSNSRSEMNVSTLELGDSALYLCASSQGTGWENTEAFFGQGTRLTVV.

V usage is TRBV6-1 and J usage is TRBJ2-5; tentatively, D is TRBD1 (6 bases). Trimming pared 2 bases from V and 5 bases from J, leaving 15 bases between. CDR3 length: 15 residues. Germline CDR1 and CDR2: MNHNS and SASEGT. CDR3 nucleotides: TGTGCCAGCAGTGAAAGGGACACCAGGCGGGAGACCCAGTACTTC. As protein: CASSERDTRRETQYF.

This clone was recorded once. This chain uses TRBV5-1 with TRBJ2-3; TRBD2 matches at 11 bases. Germline-derived CDR1 and CDR2 are SGHRS and YFSETQ. With V trimmed by 5 bases and J by 0 bases, 5 bases remained unmatched. The CDR3 sequence is 16 residues long. For the CDR3, the DNA is TGCGCCAGCAGGGCTAGCGGGAGGACTAGCACAGATACGCAGTATTTT. Translating gives CASRASGRTSTDTQYF.

The chain combines TRBV6-5 with TRBJ2-4, with 7 bases matching TRBD1. The trim removed 6 bases at V and 5 bases at J, leaving 7 bases unmatched. Per the germline V gene, CDR1 is MNHEY and CDR2 is SVGAGI. The CDR3 totals 14 residues. This CDR3 reads CASRHPGTENIQYF. CDR3 in DNA: TGTGCCAGCAGGCATCCCGGGACAGAAAACATTCAGTACTTC.

V usage is TRBV18 and J usage is TRBJ2-5; 8 bases map to TRBD2. Germline lookup yields CDR1 KGHSH and CDR2 LQKENI. J was trimmed by 5 bases and V by 6 bases; bases with no gene match: 11. The CDR3 has 15 residues. The chain's CDR3 is CASSLSAGGRETQYF. The CDR3 DNA is TGTGCCAGCTCCCTGTCCGCGGGAGGAAGGGAGACCCAGTACTTC.

The chain employs TRBV5-1 and TRBJ2-7, with TRBD2 matching over 7 bases. CDR3 size: 15 residues. Germline V gene lookup returns CDR1 SGHRS and CDR2 YFSETQ. Germline trimming cut 4 bases from V and 0 bases from J; bases unmatched to any gene: 7. The DNA for the CDR3 is TGCGCCAGCAGCCCCCGCCGCGGGAGCTCCTACGAGCAGTACTTC. Translating it yields CASSPRRGSSYEQYF.

This clone was observed a handful of times. The rearrangement links TRBV19 to TRBJ2-1, with D perhaps matching TRBD2 (5 bases). Trimming removed 1 base from V and 0 bases from J, with 10 bases in between. This CDR3 is 16 amino acids long. The germline gives CDR1 LNHDA, CDR2 SQIVND (reference sequence). The CDR3 loop is CASSIGSGYSYNEQFF. The DNA of the CDR3 is TGTGCCAGTAGTATAGGAAGCGGTTACTCCTACAATGAGCAGTTCTTC.

This clone is a singleton in its sample. J is TRBJ2-6 and V is TRBV19, with D hard to call. The CDR3 has 13 residues. In germline, CDR1 is LNHDA, CDR2 SQIVND (reference sequence). V shed 6 bases and J shed 1 base, with 4 bases lying between them. The CDR3 nucleotides are TGTGCCAGTAGACTTTCTGGGGCCAACGTCCTGACTTTC. Translating gives CASRLSGANVLTF. Supplemented by reference TRBV19 and TRBJ2-6, the full variable domain reads DGGITQSPKYLFRKEGQNVTLSCEQNLNHDAMYWYRQDPGQGLRLIYYSQIVNDFQKGDIAEGYSVSREKKESFPLTVTSAQKNPTAFYLCASRLSGANVLTFGAGSRLTVL.

This chain uses TRBV24-1 with TRBJ1-2, with 7 bases matching TRBD1. V gave up 4 bases and J gave up 8 bases; unmatched junction bases: 9. The V gene's germline CDR1 is KGHDR and CDR2 SFDVKD. The CDR3 has 14 residues. The CDR3 sequence is CATSEPTGEVGYTF. In nucleotides, the CDR3 is TGTGCCACCAGTGAGCCTACAGGGGAGGTAGGCTACACCTTC.

The V and J genes are TRBV5-1 and TRBJ1-1; D gene unclear. The V gene's germline CDR1 is SGHRS and CDR2 YFSETQ. Trimming pared 0 bases from V and 7 bases from J, leaving 13 bases between. The CDR3 covers 14 residues. CDR3 coding DNA: TGCGCCAGCAGCTTGGTGACACAGATCGATGAAGCTTTCTTT. Its translation: CASSLVTQIDEAFF.

The rearrangement links TRBV27 to TRBJ1-5; D not resolved. The germline gives CDR1 MNHEY, CDR2 SMNVEV (reference sequence). The germline V and J ends were trimmed by 5 bases and 4 bases, with 15 bases remaining between them. CDR3 length equals 15 residues. The CDR3 spells CASSDLTGLNQPQHF. CDR3 DNA sequence: TGTGCCAGCAGTGACCTTACGGGGTTGAATCAGCCCCAGCATTTT.

The J gene is TRBJ1-6, the V gene TRBV14; 7 bases map to TRBD1. Germline V gives CDR1 SGHDN, CDR2 FVKESK. The CDR3 covers 16 residues. V shed 5 bases, J shed 5 bases, and the junction held 9 bases outside the gene matches. CDR3 nucleotides: TGTGCCAGCAGCTCCAGCCGGACAGGTGATAATTCACCCCTCCACTTT. Translating it yields CASSSSRTGDNSPLHF.

This clone came up a few times. The rearrangement links TRBV2 to TRBJ2-7, with a weak D call TRBD1 (5 bases). The ends were cut back, 5 bases at V and 0 bases at J, with 14 bases in the middle. The CDR3 extends over 15 amino acids. Germline CDR1 SNHLY, CDR2 FYNNEI. For the CDR3, the DNA is TGTGCCAGCAGTAGGGGCCGGCTAGTCTCCTACGAGCAGTACTTC. The encoded protein is CASSRGRLVSYEQYF.

The chain employs TRBV6-5 and TRBJ1-6; weak D call: TRBD1 (5 bases). Trimming removed 7 bases from V and 7 bases from J, with 14 bases in between. The CDR3 runs 14 residues. Germline values: CDR1 MNHEY, CDR2 SVGAGI. CDR3 sequence reads: CASTLARQNSPLHF. The CDR3 DNA reads TGTGCCAGCACCTTGGCAAGACAGAATTCACCCCTCCACTTT.